This entry lists 17 T cell receptor beta chains sequenced from one sample in a study of OX40 agonist ivuxolimab in advanced cancers. Only in-frame clones appear in the TCRdb table, and some are missing; sequencing was by immunoSEQ multiplex PCR. The repertoire holds 92,000 or so clones, less than 85% seen once, with 4.5% to 6% in the top ten. The material sequenced was CD4+ or CD8+ T cells sorted from blood, taken in a trial of the OX40 agonist ivuxolimab. These receptor sequences come from an adult with an advanced solid tumor such as melanoma, head and neck, liver or kidney cancer.

The V gene is TRBV6-6, the J gene TRBJ2-5; D call uncertain. V shed 6 bases and J shed 2 bases, with 13 bases lying between them. CDR3 size: 14 residues. Looked up from germline, CDR1 is MNHNY and CDR2 is SVGAGI (reference sequence). CDR3: CASRDGVNQETQYF. As DNA, the CDR3 is TGTGCCAGCAGAGACGGCGTAAATCAAGAGACCCAGTACTTC.

The chain recombines TRBV5-1 with TRBJ2-5, with 10 bases aligning to TRBD2. The V gene's germline CDR1 is SGHRS and CDR2 YFSETQ. This CDR3 comprises 15 residues. Losses at the gene ends were 4 bases for V and 4 bases for J; bases not matched to a gene: 7. CDR3 in DNA: TGCGCCAGCAGCGGAGCCGGGACTAGCGCAGAGACCCAGTACTTC. This sequence encodes CASSGAGTSAETQYF.

The V call is TRBV29-1, the J call TRBJ1-5; 9 positions match TRBD1. V was clipped by 4 bases and J by 2 bases; unmatched bases: 0. Germline values: CDR1 SQVTM, CDR2 ANQGSEA. The CDR3 length is 13 residues. The CDR3 is CSVGTGGNQPQHF. The CDR3 DNA sequence: TGCAGCGTTGGGACAGGGGGCAATCAGCCCCAGCATTTT.

This clone came up once. The CDR3 nucleotides read TGTGCCGGCCTGAGGGACTTCTCCTACGAGCAGTACTTC. It encodes CAGLRDFSYEQYF. The chain recombines TRBV2 with TRBJ2-7; tentative D call: TRBD2 (6 bases). The CDR3 has 13 amino acids. Trimming took off 11 bases at V and 0 bases at J, with 14 bases between the two ends. The germline gives CDR1 SNHLY, CDR2 FYNNEI.

The chain uses TRBV4-2 and TRBJ2-3; 12 bases align to TRBD2. V trimming: 6 bases; J trimming: 1 base; junction bases outside the gene matches: 11. This CDR3 is 18 amino acids long. CDR1 is LGHNA and CDR2 is YNFKEQ in the germline V gene. The CDR3 DNA sequence: TGTGCCAGCAGTCCCCAGACTAGCGGGAGAGGTGGCACAGATACGCAGTATTTT. Its translation: CASSPQTSGRGGTDTQYF.

The V call is TRBV18, the J call TRBJ2-7, with D perhaps given as TRBD1 or TRBD2 (6 bases each). Per germline, CDR1 KGHSH and CDR2 LQKENI. CDR3 size: 15 residues. Trimming removed 3 bases at V and 7 bases at J, with 19 bases between. The CDR3 DNA reads TGTGCCAGCTCACCGAGAAGGCCCGAAGGGGGGGAGCAGTACTTC. Translation: CASSPRRPEGGEQYF.

This chain links TRBV5-1 with TRBJ2-1; 8 bases map to TRBD2. Germline lookup yields CDR1 SGHRS and CDR2 YFSETQ. CDR3 length equals 16 residues. Unmatched junction bases numbered 9, after V lost 4 bases and J lost 3 bases. In DNA, the CDR3 is TGCGCCAGCAGCCTCCAGCCAGCGGGAGTCTACAATGAGCAGTTCTTC. Residues: CASSLQPAGVYNEQFF.

V and J are TRBV9 and TRBJ1-4, with 10 nucleotides matching TRBD1. Per germline, CDR1 SGDLS and CDR2 YYNGEE. J was trimmed by 10 bases and V by 3 bases; bases with no gene match: 6. The CDR3 runs 14 residues. The CDR3 region has the DNA TGTGCCAGCAGCGCGACAGGGGGCGCAGGAAAACTGTTTTTT. As protein: CASSATGGAGKLFF.

The chain is built from TRBV7-3 and TRBJ2-3; the D gene is possibly TRBD2 (5 bases). The CDR3 consists of 15 residues. The ends were cut back, 5 bases at V and 3 bases at J, with 15 bases in the middle. The germline CDR1 and CDR2 sequences are SGHTA and FQGTGA. For the CDR3, the DNA is TGTGCCAGCAGCGTCGGGAATTGGCAAACAGATACGCAGTATTTT. It specifies CASSVGNWQTDTQYF.

With respect to this clone: The sample contains more than one DNA sequence encoding this CDR3. This chain joins TRBV6-6 and TRBJ1-5, with 7 bases that match TRBD1. Trimming took 7 bases from V and 7 from J; bases not matched to a gene: 7. The CDR3 covers 13 residues. Germline V gene sequence: CDR1 MNHNY, CDR2 SVGAGI (reference sequence). The CDR3 protein is CASTRQGTQPQHF. The CDR3 DNA sequence: TGTGCCAGCACCCGACAGGGAACCCAGCCCCAGCATTTT.

The chain carries TRBV12-5 and TRBJ1-2; D gene uncertain. Trimming pared 0 bases from V and 4 bases from J, leaving 12 bases between. The CDR3 runs 15 residues. CDR1 LGHNT and CDR2 FRNRAP come from the germline V gene. The CDR3: CASGLVRGGGYGYTF. CDR3 nucleotides: TGTGCTAGTGGTTTGGTACGGGGAGGAGGCTATGGCTACACCTTC.

The chain uses TRBV29-1 and TRBJ2-1; 14 bases line up with TRBD2. The V gene end was trimmed by 6 bases and the J gene end by 10 bases; junction bases not matched to a gene: 23. The germline CDR1 and CDR2 sequences are SQVTM and ANQGSEA. This CDR3 is built from 19 residues. This chain's CDR3 is CSVPGRTVRLAGGPGEQFF. The CDR3 DNA reads as TGCAGCGTCCCTGGTCGGACGGTTCGACTAGCGGGAGGGCCAGGGGAGCAGTTCTTC.

This chain uses TRBV2 with TRBJ2-5; D is unresolved. The last part of the DNA fits TRBJ2-7 better; the J call may be wrong. This CDR3 has 13 amino acids. Germline V gene data show CDR1 as SNHLY and CDR2 as FYNNEI. CDR3: CASSEWKGYEQYF. The CDR3 region has the DNA TGTGCCAGCAGCGAATGGAAGGGCTACGAGCAGTACTTC.

V is TRBV18 and J is TRBJ1-1; TRBD1 agrees at 9 bases. This CDR3 is built from 16 residues. V lost 3 bases, J lost 5 bases, and 10 bases stayed unmatched. Germline assignment: CDR1 KGHSH and CDR2 LQKENI. Here the CDR3 DNA reads TGTGCCAGCTCACCCGTGAGGGACAGGGTTGATACTGAAGCTTTCTTT. Residues: CASSPVRDRVDTEAFF.

This chain joins TRBV6-1 and TRBJ1-5; possibly TRBD1 for D (5 bases). In germline, CDR1 is MNHNS, CDR2 SASEGT. CDR3 length: 14 amino acids. V gave up 5 bases and J gave up 2 bases, with 10 bases separating them. The CDR3 DNA reads TGTGCCAGCAGTCACGGGGCCGGCAATCAGCCCCAGCATTTT. Amino acid sequence: CASSHGAGNQPQHF.

This chain joins TRBV9 and TRBJ2-3, with 12 bases aligning to TRBD2. V was clipped by 0 bases and J by 7 bases; unmatched bases: 3. Germline CDR1 reads SGDLS; CDR2 reads YYNGEE. This CDR3 region has 15 residues. CDR3 sequence reads: CASSVASGGANTQYF. DNA for the CDR3: TGTGCCAGCAGCGTAGCTAGCGGGGGGGCAAATACGCAGTATTTT.

The rearrangement joins TRBV5-1 to TRBJ2-5, with TRBD1 matching over 8 bases. With V trimmed by 3 bases and J by 5 bases, 9 bases remained unmatched. The CDR3 consists of 15 residues. CDR1 SGHRS and CDR2 YFSETQ come from the germline V gene. The CDR3 sequence: CASSSGQGGWETQYF. CDR3 DNA: TGCGCCAGCAGCTCCGGACAGGGAGGTTGGGAGACCCAGTACTTC. Complete variable domain (other parts from reference TRBV5-1 and TRBJ2-5): KAGVTQTPRYLIKTRGQQVTLSCSPISGHRSVSWYQQTPGQGLQFLFEYFSETQRNKGNFPGRFSGRQFSNSRSEMNVSTLELGDSALYLCASSSGQGGWETQYFGPGTRLLVL.